Below are 8 T cell receptor beta chains sequenced from a single sample in a study of cytomegalovirus exposure and HLA in healthy donors. The study ran its PCR with 60 Vbeta and 13 Jbeta primers. Clones were read by immunoSEQ multiplex PCR, and TCRdb kept only the in-frame ones, dropping some. The sample records about 110,000 clones, 71% being singletons. Material for sequencing was PBMCs. These receptors originate from a female donor in good health and CMV-seronegative.

The table lists this clone with a few counts. This rearrangement joins TRBV19 to TRBJ2-3, with 7 bases aligning to TRBD1. Per germline, CDR1 LNHDA and CDR2 SQIVND (reference sequence). After removal of 6 bases from V and 4 bases from J, the junction contained 7 bases not matched to a gene. The CDR3 is 14 amino acids. CDR3 residues: CASRFVGTADTQYF. CDR3 DNA: TGTGCCAGTAGATTTGTCGGGACAGCAGATACGCAGTATTTT.

The chain joins TRBV28 to TRBJ2-2; possible D gene TRBD2, 6 bases. Between the trimmed V and J ends, which lost 1 base and 6 bases, there was a span of 15 bases. The CDR3 consists of 16 residues. In germline, CDR1 is MDHEN, CDR2 SYDVKM. The CDR3 DNA reads TGTGCCAGCAGTTTATACGGCTACCGGAGGGCCGGGGAGCTGTTTTTT. Translating it yields CASSLYGYRRAGELFF.

The J gene is TRBJ2-3, the V gene TRBV28; D gene ambiguous. Trimming shortened V by 4 bases and J by 2 bases, and 10 bases separated the two germline ends. The CDR3 consists of 14 residues. In germline, CDR1 is MDHEN, CDR2 SYDVKM. This chain's CDR3 is CASSSGTHTDTQYF. The CDR3 DNA reads TGTGCCAGCAGTTCAGGAACGCACACAGATACGCAGTATTTT.

The rearrangement links TRBV5-4 to TRBJ2-7; possible D gene TRBD2, 6 bases. Trimming took 5 bases from V and 6 from J, leaving 18 bases between them. The CDR3 runs to 14 residues. Germline V gene sequence: CDR1 SGHNT, CDR2 YYREEE (reference sequence). CDR3 nucleotide sequence: TGTGCCAGCAGTTTCACCGGGACTGTAGCCGAGCAGTACTTC. The encoded protein is CASSFTGTVAEQYF.

This clone was observed a few times. V gene TRBV21-1 combines with J gene TRBJ2-1; TRBD2 was called by the table and not checked on the DNA. TRBV21-1 has pseudogene status. The CDR3 loop spans 21 amino acids. The CDR3 spells CASSKVHKLRLLAGGYNEQFF. CDR3 bases: TGTGCCAGCAGCAAAGTGCACAAACTTCGCTTACTAGCGGGGGGCTACAATGAGCAGTTCTTC.

The rearrangement links TRBV4-1 to TRBJ2-7, with a weak D call TRBD1 (5 bases). Trimming stripped 0 bases from V and 7 bases from J, with 16 bases between. The germline V gene has CDR1 MGHRA and CDR2 YSYEKL. The CDR3 sequence is 15 residues long. CDR3 sequence: CASSQDLTAQREQYF. The DNA of the CDR3 is TGCGCCAGCAGCCAAGATTTGACAGCACAAAGGGAGCAGTACTTC.

V gene TRBV5-1 combines with J gene TRBJ2-7; 8 bases align to TRBD1. CDR3 size: 14 residues. Germline values: CDR1 SGHRS, CDR2 YFSETQ. Losses at the gene ends were 3 bases for V and 3 bases for J; bases not matched to a gene: 5. Here the CDR3 reads CASSSAGTGYEQYF. The CDR3 DNA follows: TGCGCCAGCAGCTCGGCCGGGACAGGCTACGAGCAGTACTTC.

DNA for the CDR3: TGTGCCAGCAGCTTCGGGTCCGAGCAGTACTTC. This codes for CASSFGSEQYF. The chain uses TRBV7-9 and TRBJ2-7; D gene ambiguous. The CDR3 sequence is 11 residues long. From germline, CDR1 is SEHNR and CDR2 FQNEAQ (reference sequence). The germline V and J ends were trimmed by 3 bases and 6 bases, with 6 bases remaining between them.